This T cell receptor beta chain was sequenced in a study of early stage breast cancer tumors. Study in general: Average read coverage per sample was roughly 9.3-fold.

General study points: Compared with adjacent normal breast tissue, tumors showed roughly 2.5-fold greater T cell density and higher clonality.

Method: immunoSEQ multiplex PCR; TCRdb's copy keeps in-frame clones and lacks some. The table includes about 72,000 clones, 65% to 85% detected once. The CDR3 runs 17 residues. V dropped 4 bases and J dropped 1; count of bases not matched to a gene: 5. The germline V gene has CDR1 SGHTA and CDR2 FQGTGA. This clone was found once. Its antigen is undetermined. This rearrangement joins TRBV7-3 to TRBJ2-2; 11 bases line up with TRBD2. The receptor's source is a person between 55 and 69 years old with breast cancer. The source material was blood. DNA of the CDR3: TGTGCCAGCAGCTACCTAGCGGGGGGATTGAACACCGGGGAGCTGTTTTTT. This encodes CASSYLAGGLNTGELFF.